The source of this TCR beta chain is a study of T-cell memory formation after mild COVID-19. Whole-study context: Largely, TCR clusters stayed within a single donor.

Points on this clonotype: Its antigen is unidentified.

V dropped 0 bases and J dropped 7 bases, with 13 bases sitting between them. There are 14 residues in the CDR3. Looked up from germline, CDR1 is SGHRS and CDR2 is YFSETQ. Study results and limitations: Contracting CD4+ clones sat mainly in CM and EM; CD8+ in EMRA. Among clones contracting day 15 to 85, CD4/CD8 was balanced, whereas later expanders leaned CD4+.

A 5'RACE reaction primed in the constant segment made cDNA libraries of TCR alpha and TCR beta, and these carried sample barcodes and UMIs. TCRdb re-analysed the 5' RACE reads in MiXCR, keeping a single row per CDR3 protein. This sample yields 170,000 or so distinct CDR3 sequences, of which 30% to 35% are seen a single time; approximately 12% belongs to the top ten. The source of this sequence is an adult woman who had mild COVID-19 (a few samples of this study predate the infection). Cell type and time point are not known. V is TRBV5-1 and J is TRBJ1-1; TRBD1 is a possible D gene (5 bases). Specimen: PBMCs or a T cell subset sorted from them (not recorded which). This CDR3 reads CASSLGRGIGEAFF. CDR3 nucleotide sequence: TGCGCCAGCAGCTTGGGACGGGGCATAGGTGAAGCTTTCTTT.